The 20 T cell receptor beta chains below all came from one sample that was sequenced in a study of blood T cell repertoires in COVID-19. The repertoire was sequenced with immunoSEQ multiplex PCR; TCRdb's copy has only in-frame clones and lacks some. This table holds roughly 99,000 clones, around 79% found once. Source material: peripheral blood. The receptor set was obtained from a woman at least 80 years old with active or convalescent COVID-19.

This clone was observed a single time. At one of its ends the junction is not consistent with the germline gene, which may arise from a read error. The gene calls are TRBV6-1 and TRBJ2-3; 7 nucleotides line up with TRBD1. The CDR3 length is 15 residues. Germline V lookup: CDR1 MNHNS, CDR2 SASEGT. This chain's CDR3 is CASNERQGRSDTQYF. The CDR3 nucleotides read TGTGCCAGCAATGAAAGACAGGGACGATCAGATACGCAGTATTTT.

This clone was found a few times. The gene calls are TRBV6-1 and TRBJ2-3, with TRBD1 matching over 7 bases. The CDR3 extends over 14 amino acids. After removal of 7 bases from V and 3 bases from J, the junction contained 7 bases not matched to a gene. Germline CDR1 is MNHNS and CDR2 is SASEGT. The CDR3 spells CASNYRGGTDTQYF. CDR3 coding DNA: TGTGCCAGCAATTACAGGGGTGGGACAGATACGCAGTATTTT.

This clone was observed once. The chain carries TRBV10-3 and TRBJ1-1; 7 bases are shared with TRBD1. The CDR3 totals 13 residues. The germline CDR1 and CDR2 sequences are ENHRY and SYGVKD. Germline trimming cut 3 bases from V and 4 bases from J; bases unmatched to any gene: 2. In DNA, the CDR3 is TGTGCCATCAGTGACCAGGGGGGCACTGAAGCTTTCTTT. It is translated as CAISDQGGTEAFF.

The chain uses TRBV29-1 and TRBJ2-3, with D tentatively TRBD2 (5 bases). Trimming stripped 5 bases from V and 0 bases from J, with 9 bases between. The CDR3 covers 13 residues. Germline CDR1 and CDR2: SQVTM and ANQGSEA. CDR3 in DNA: TGCAGCGTTCCTAGCCCAAGCACAGATACGCAGTATTTT. Its protein is CSVPSPSTDTQYF.

J is TRBJ2-2 and V is TRBV24-1; 10 nucleotides align to TRBD1. After removal of 4 bases from V and 9 bases from J, the junction contained 10 bases not matched to a gene. CDR1 is KGHDR, CDR2 SFDVKD, per germline. The CDR3 is made up of 16 amino acids. CDR3 protein: CATSEATGQGHRELFF. CDR3 coding DNA: TGTGCCACCAGTGAGGCCACGGGACAGGGGCACCGGGAGCTGTTTTTT.

This clone has only a few counts. One end of the junction fails to match germline, which may point to a read error. The rearrangement links TRBV7-3 to TRBJ2-2; 7 bases map to TRBD2. Germline CDR1 SGHTA, CDR2 FQGTGA. The CDR3 contains 12 residues. CDR3 sequence: CASSLSGGGLFF. CDR3 DNA: TGTGCCAGCAGCTTATCAGGCGGGGGGCTGTTTTTT.

The V call is TRBV5-6, the J call TRBJ2-3; 9 bases map to TRBD2. V lost 3 bases to trimming and J lost 3 bases; unmatched junction nucleotides: 5. This CDR3 has 15 residues. The V gene's germline CDR1 is SGHDT and CDR2 YYEEEE. As DNA, the CDR3 is TGTGCCAGCAGCTACCTAGCGGGAATTACAGATACGCAGTATTTT. Amino acids: CASSYLAGITDTQYF.

CDR3 loop: CASSFRDRGDMNTEAFF. In DNA, the CDR3 is TGTGCCAGCAGCTTCCGGGACAGGGGGGATATGAACACTGAAGCTTTCTTT. The V gene is TRBV5-5, the J gene TRBJ1-1; TRBD1 matches 11 bases. V lost 2 bases and J lost 0; bases outside the gene matches: 6. The germline gives CDR1 SGHKS, CDR2 YYEKEE (reference sequence). CDR3 length: 17 residues.

This chain connects TRBV5-1 to TRBJ2-5; 12 positions agree with TRBD2. Trimming removed 1 base from V and 0 bases from J; junction bases left unmatched: 1. This CDR3 has 16 residues. Germline V lookup: CDR1 SGHRS, CDR2 YFSETQ. The CDR3 region is CASSLLAGGNQETQYF. The CDR3 DNA reads as TGCGCCAGCAGCTTGCTAGCGGGAGGGAACCAAGAGACCCAGTACTTC.

The V call is TRBV5-1, the J call TRBJ1-1; D unclear. This CDR3 is built from 14 residues. Trimming cost V 2 bases and J 2 bases, with 10 bases left between them. CDR1 and CDR2 (germline): SGHRS, YFSETQ. DNA of the CDR3: TGCGCCAGCAGCTTAGCGAGATCTAACACTGAAGCTTTCTTT. It specifies CASSLARSNTEAFF.

The chain employs TRBV6-5 and TRBJ2-3; the D gene is possibly TRBD1 (5 bases). Germline CDR1 reads MNHEY; CDR2 reads SVGAGI. There are 15 residues in the CDR3. V shed 10 bases and J shed 1 base, with 18 bases lying between them. The CDR3 sequence: CATLYRGGGTDTQYF. As DNA, the CDR3 is TGTGCCACCCTATATAGGGGTGGGGGCACAGATACGCAGTATTTT.

CDR3 sequence: CASSQMGTGENTGELFF. The DNA for the CDR3 is TGTGCCAGCAGTCAAATGGGGACAGGGGAGAACACCGGGGAGCTGTTTTTT. V usage is TRBV6-6 and J usage is TRBJ2-2, with 10 bases lining up with TRBD1. The germline gives CDR1 MNHNY, CDR2 SVGAGI (reference sequence). The CDR3 has 17 amino acids. After removal of 5 bases from V and 1 base from J, the junction contained 7 bases not matched to a gene.

The chain couples TRBV2 to TRBJ1-3; TRBD1 matches at 10 bases. Germline loops: CDR1 SNHLY, CDR2 FYNNEI. V trimming: 9 bases; J trimming: 0 bases; junction bases outside the gene matches: 2. The CDR3 is made up of 14 amino acids. The CDR3 here is CASRTGGSGNTIYF. CDR3 bases: TGTGCCAGTAGGACAGGGGGCTCTGGAAACACCATATATTTT.

This chain joins TRBV6-5 and TRBJ1-2; D not certain. The CDR3 contains 15 residues. The V gene lost 5 bases and the J gene lost 6 bases, with 19 bases spanning the gap. CDR1 is MNHEY and CDR2 is SVGAGI in the germline V gene. The CDR3 DNA reads as TGTGCCAGCAGTCGACATCCCCCCTCTGTCAATGGCTACACCTTC. As protein: CASSRHPPSVNGYTF.

V is TRBV11-2 and J is TRBJ2-2; no clear D. The CDR3 is 16 amino acids. The germline gives CDR1 SGHAT, CDR2 FQNNGV. The V end was cut by 5 bases, the J end by 0 bases, with 13 bases between. CDR3 amino acids: CASSLQASTNTGELFF. Written as DNA, the CDR3 is TGTGCCAGCAGCCTCCAGGCCAGCACGAACACCGGGGAGCTGTTTTTT.

This chain links TRBV9 with TRBJ2-7, with 7 positions matching TRBD2. Germline V gene data show CDR1 as SGDLS and CDR2 as YYNGEE. This CDR3 spans 15 amino acids. Unmatched junction bases numbered 7, after V lost 4 bases and J lost 0 bases. The CDR3 reads CASSPHSSGSYEQYF. In DNA, the CDR3 is TGTGCCAGCAGCCCACATTCTAGCGGCTCCTACGAGCAGTACTTC.

V is TRBV9 and J is TRBJ2-7; TRBD1 matches at 7 bases. The germline V gene has CDR1 SGDLS and CDR2 YYNGEE. J lost 0 bases, V lost 3 bases, and 3 bases had no gene match. The CDR3 sequence is 14 residues long. CDR3 sequence: CASSDGQDSYEQYF. DNA of the CDR3: TGTGCCAGCAGCGACGGACAGGACTCCTACGAGCAGTACTTC.

The DNA of the CDR3 is TGTGCCAGCAGGGATAGCGGGGGCGTGACCCAGTACTTC. Amino acid sequence: CASRDSGGVTQYF. This chain joins TRBV6-5 and TRBJ2-5, with TRBD2 matching over 9 bases. With 6 bases clipped from V and 7 bases from J, the junction kept 6 bases outside the gene matches. CDR1 is MNHEY and CDR2 is SVGAGI in the germline V gene. This CDR3 comprises 13 residues.

The chain carries TRBV18 and TRBJ2-7; 8 bases are a match to TRBD2. The CDR3 is 15 residues long. J was trimmed by 4 bases and V by 2 bases; bases with no gene match: 7. CDR1 is KGHSH, CDR2 LQKENI, per germline. CDR3 amino acids: CASSPESGRRYEQYF. The DNA of the CDR3 is TGTGCCAGCTCACCAGAGAGCGGGAGAAGGTACGAGCAGTACTTC.

V and J are TRBV27 and TRBJ2-2; 8 bases align to TRBD2. The germline V gene has CDR1 MNHEY and CDR2 SMNVEV (reference sequence). V lost 6 bases to trimming and J lost 0 bases; unmatched junction nucleotides: 3. There are 15 residues in the CDR3. The CDR3 DNA follows: TGTGCCAGCAGATTAGCGGGATCGAACACCGGGGAGCTGTTTTTT. It is translated as CASRLAGSNTGELFF.